Described below is a single TCR beta chain sequence and its context. Its antigen is not identified. These data come from a study of T cell responses to AZD1222 COVID-19 vaccine. The protocol was immunoSEQ multiplex PCR, while the TCRdb copy is restricted to in-frame clones and leaves out a portion. The table records 90,000 to 120,000 clones, more than 75% of them present only once. Findings and caveats of the study: Clonal diversity may have been underestimated in mostly white British donors.

V lost 6 bases to trimming and J lost 4 bases, with 12 bases between them. Germline CDR1 and CDR2: SQVTM and ANQGSEA. The CDR3 runs 12 residues. V usage is TRBV29-1 and J usage is TRBJ1-1; D not resolved. The clonotype comes from an adult in good health. The source was peripheral blood, collected on day 0 of AZD1222 vaccination. The CDR3 DNA reads as TGCAGCGTCAATGATGGTAGCACTGAAGCTTTCTTT. Encoded protein: CSVNDGSTEAFF.